Below, one T cell receptor beta chain is given with its context. Its antigen remains unknown. The data are from a study of cytomegalovirus exposure and HLA in healthy donors. Notes on the study in general: A later analysis linked a missense variant in DCLRE1C to the trimming of TCR beta V and J genes. Reportedly, fewer N-insertions than the approximately 700-donor mean appeared in an Asian-associated ancestry cluster in a later analysis. 164 TCR beta chains were listed as cytomegalovirus-associated.

The germline V gene encodes CDR1 SGHDT and CDR2 YYEEEE. CDR3 length: 17 residues. The trim removed 0 bases at V and 1 base at J, leaving 6 bases unmatched. The PCR was carried out with 60 Vbeta primers and 13 Jbeta primers. Generated by immunoSEQ multiplex PCR, the TCRdb table keeps only in-frame clones and is missing some. Altogether roughly 97,000 clones are present, approximately 73% being singletons, with the ten largest covering roughly 3.5%. The sequence derives from a man aged 40-49 years in good health and CMV-seronegative. The sequenced sample consisted of PBMCs. This chain connects TRBV5-6 to TRBJ2-2, with 7 bases identical to TRBD2. This chain's CDR3 is CASSLVGGGKNTGELFF. The CDR3 DNA follows: TGTGCCAGCAGCTTGGTCGGCGGGGGTAAGAACACCGGGGAGCTGTTTTTT.